Below, 9 T cell receptor beta chains from the same sample are listed, as sequenced in a study of response to subunit inactivated influenza vaccine. TCRdb reprocessed the RT-PCR reads via MiXCR and lists one record per CDR3 protein. In the table there are around 490,000 distinct CDR3 sequences, about 8% of which are singletons. The source material was PBMCs from blood, sampled less than 30 months after vaccination. The origin of the receptors is a man between 50 and 75 years old who received an inactivated influenza vaccine.

This clonotype has just a few counts. The J gene is TRBJ2-3, the V gene TRBV5-1; 7 bases agree with TRBD1. Trimming cost V 6 bases and J 3 bases; bases outside gene matches: 7. Germline CDR1 and CDR2: SGHRS and YFSETQ. The CDR3 is 14 amino acids. CDR3 in amino acids: CASKTGQKTDTQYF. The CDR3 coding sequence is TGCGCCAGCAAAACGGGACAGAAGACAGATACGCAGTATTTT.

Many counts were recorded for this clonotype. The gene calls are TRBV12-3 or TRBV12-4 and TRBJ2-7; unclear D gene. The CDR3 is 14 amino acids. V was pared by 6 bases and J by 5 bases, with 17 bases between. The CDR3 sequence is CASSPYGASDEQYF. CDR3 coding DNA: TGTGCCAGCAGCCCTTACGGAGCCTCGGACGAGCAGTACTTC.

This clonotype was observed a handful of times. The chain joins TRBV25-1 to TRBJ2-5, with 10 bases lining up with TRBD2. CDR1 and CDR2 (germline): MGHDK, SYGVNS. V trimming: 1 base; J trimming: 4 bases; junction bases outside the gene matches: 9. The length of the CDR3 is 17 residues. The CDR3 protein is CASSELALAGVGETQYF. The CDR3 nucleotides are TGTGCCAGCAGTGAATTGGCCCTAGCGGGAGTGGGAGAGACCCAGTACTTC.

This clonotype was seen only a few times. This chain connects TRBV12-3 or TRBV12-4 to TRBJ2-5, with TRBD2 identical over 7 bases. V was clipped by 6 bases and J by 0 bases; unmatched bases: 4. The CDR3 extends over 14 amino acids. Written as DNA, the CDR3 is TGTGCCAGCAGGGAACGGGGGGACCAAGAGACCCAGTACTTC. It encodes CASRERGDQETQYF.

The sample holds a few counts of this clonotype. The rearrangement links TRBV20-1 to TRBJ2-5, with 8 bases lining up with TRBD2. The V gene's germline CDR1 is DFQATT and CDR2 SNEGSKA (reference sequence). The length of the CDR3 is 12 residues. After removal of 5 bases from V and 7 bases from J, the junction contained 6 bases not matched to a gene. CDR3 bases: TGCAGTGCTGCACAGCGGGGGACGACCCAGTACTTC. Translating it yields CSAAQRGTTQYF.

CDR3 region: CASRPNTGANTEAFF. The CDR3 DNA is TGTGCCAGCAGGCCAAATACAGGGGCAAACACTGAAGCTTTCTTT. This sequence joins TRBV12-3 or TRBV12-4 and TRBJ1-1; TRBD1 matches at 7 bases. Germline trimming cut 6 bases from V and 2 bases from J; bases unmatched to any gene: 9. This CDR3 spans 15 amino acids.

The sample holds a few counts of this clonotype. V is TRBV12-3 or TRBV12-4 and J is TRBJ2-1, with D tentatively TRBD2 (5 bases). The CDR3 runs to 12 residues. Trimming shortened V by 3 bases and J by 9 bases, and 9 bases separated the two germline ends. CDR3 protein: CASSFYRGEQFF. The CDR3 DNA sequence: TGTGCCAGCAGTTTCTATCGGGGTGAGCAGTTCTTC.

This clonotype was observed many times. The chain couples TRBV4-3 to TRBJ2-3, with TRBD1 matching 9 bases. From germline, CDR1 is LGHNA and CDR2 YSLEER. The V segment lost 0 bases and the J segment 13 bases; nucleotides outside the gene matches: 5. This CDR3 has 13 amino acids. CDR3 in DNA: TGCGCCAGCAGCCAAGAACGGGACAGGGTCGAGTATTTT. This translates into CASSQERDRVEYF.

At least ten counts were recorded for this clonotype. The rearrangement joins TRBV7-2 to TRBJ2-1, with a tentative D call TRBD1 (5 bases). V lost 1 base, J lost 7 bases, and 11 bases lay in between. Germline V CDR1 and CDR2: SGHTA, FQGNSA. The CDR3 covers 14 residues. In DNA form, the CDR3 reads TGTGCCAGCAGCTTAGACAGGATGGGGAATGAGCAGTTCTTC. It is translated as CASSLDRMGNEQFF.